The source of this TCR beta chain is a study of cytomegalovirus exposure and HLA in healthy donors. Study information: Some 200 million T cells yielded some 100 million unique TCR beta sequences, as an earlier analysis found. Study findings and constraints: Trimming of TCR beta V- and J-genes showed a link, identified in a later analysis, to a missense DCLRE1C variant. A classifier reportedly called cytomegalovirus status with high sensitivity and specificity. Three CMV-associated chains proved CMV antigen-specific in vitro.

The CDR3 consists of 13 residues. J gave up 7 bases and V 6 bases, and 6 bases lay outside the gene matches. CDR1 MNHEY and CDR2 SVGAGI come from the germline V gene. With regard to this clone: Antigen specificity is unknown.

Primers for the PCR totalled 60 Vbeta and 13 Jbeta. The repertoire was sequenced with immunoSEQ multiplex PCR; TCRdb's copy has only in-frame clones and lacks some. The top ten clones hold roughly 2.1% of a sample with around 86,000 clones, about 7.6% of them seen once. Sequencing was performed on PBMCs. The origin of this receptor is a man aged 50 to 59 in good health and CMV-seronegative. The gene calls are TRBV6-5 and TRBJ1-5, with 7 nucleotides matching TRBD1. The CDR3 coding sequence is TGTGCCAGCAGGTCGACAGGGAGACAGCCCCAGCATTTT. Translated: CASRSTGRQPQHF.